This passage covers 11 T cell receptor beta chains from one sample sequenced in a study of T cells in Graves' hyperthyroidism and ophthalmopathy. RNA transcripts were the template for amplifying TCR beta CDR3 regions. Researchers ran a first-round RT-PCR on the TCR CDR3 using the HTBI primer set. TCRdb passed the multiplex PCR reads through MiXCR, listing each CDR3 protein once. Among some 500,000 distinct CDR3 sequences listed, approximately 15% were seen once. Source material: blood. Receptors were obtained from a woman younger than 35 with Graves' hyperthyroidism.

There are many counts of this clonotype. The rearrangement joins TRBV19 to TRBJ1-2; TRBD1 might be the D (6 bases). This CDR3 comprises 13 residues. V dropped 3 bases and J dropped 5 bases, with 10 bases sitting between them. Germline V gives CDR1 LNHDA, CDR2 SQIVND (reference sequence). CDR3 loop: CASSIKGGYGYTF. The CDR3 DNA sequence: TGTGCCAGTAGTATCAAGGGGGGGTATGGCTACACCTTC.

This sequence joins TRBV9 and TRBJ2-1; 9 bases fit TRBD1. This CDR3 contains 16 residues. Germline loops: CDR1 SGDLS, CDR2 YYNGEE. V gave up 2 bases and J gave up 4 bases; unmatched junction bases: 7. The CDR3 protein is CASSVGGDRAYNEQFF. As DNA, the CDR3 is TGTGCCAGCAGCGTCGGAGGGGACAGGGCTTACAATGAGCAGTTCTTC. The full variable domain, with the rest looked up from reference TRBV9 and TRBJ2-1, is DSGVTQTPKHLITATGQRVTLRCSPRSGDLSVYWYQQSLDQGLQFLIQYYNGEERAKGNILERFSAQQFPDLHSELNLSSLELGDSALYFCASSVGGDRAYNEQFFGPGTRLTVL.

The chain is built from TRBV20-1 and TRBJ1-1; D is uncertain. Germline values: CDR1 DFQATT, CDR2 SNEGSKA (reference sequence). V was trimmed by 3 bases and J by 1 base, leaving 9 bases between them. The CDR3 extends over 13 amino acids. CDR3 bases: TGCAGTGCTAGCGCAGAATCGAACACTGAAGCTTTCTTT. Protein sequence: CSASAESNTEAFF.

This clonotype was seen more than once but under ten times. V is TRBV7-3 and J is TRBJ1-1; weak D call: TRBD1 (6 bases). Trimming took 2 bases from V and 1 from J, leaving 11 bases between them. The CDR3 extends over 15 amino acids. Germline assignment: CDR1 SGHTA and CDR2 FQGTGA. In DNA, the CDR3 is TGTGCCAGCAGCTTATATGGGGGCGCGAACACTGAAGCTTTCTTT. This sequence encodes CASSLYGGANTEAFF. The whole variable domain, remainder taken from reference TRBV7-3 and TRBJ1-1, is GAGVSQTPSNKVTEKGKYVELRCDPISGHTALYWYRQSLGQGPEFLIYFQGTGAADDSGLPNDRFFAVRPEGSVSTLKIQRTERGDSAVYLCASSLYGGANTEAFFGQGTRLTVV.

This clonotype was seen a few times. This chain joins TRBV7-9 and TRBJ2-7, with D unresolved. CDR3 size: 15 residues. Looked up from germline, CDR1 is SEHNR and CDR2 is FQNEAQ (reference sequence). Trimming took off 5 bases at V and 1 base at J, with 15 bases between the two ends. CDR3 nucleotides: TGTGCCAGCAGCCCCACTGAGAAGGCTTCCTACGAGCAGTACTTC. Its translation is CASSPTEKASYEQYF.

The J gene is TRBJ2-1, the V gene TRBV2; 8 nucleotides align to TRBD2. Germline CDR1 and CDR2: SNHLY and FYNNEI. J lost 0 bases, V lost 4 bases, and 8 bases had no gene match. The CDR3 consists of 17 residues. This CDR3 is CASSGNIAGSSYNEQFF. The CDR3 region has the DNA TGTGCCAGCAGTGGAAACATAGCGGGGAGCTCCTACAATGAGCAGTTCTTC.

This clonotype was recorded many times. The CDR3 region has the DNA TGTGCCAGCAGTCCGGGACAGGGATCGAACAATGAGCAGTTCTTC. This translates into CASSPGQGSNNEQFF. The rearrangement joins TRBV6-1 to TRBJ2-1; TRBD1 aligns across 9 bases. CDR1 is MNHNS, CDR2 SASEGT, per germline. This CDR3 comprises 15 residues. V trimming: 5 bases; J trimming: 5 bases; junction bases outside the gene matches: 7.

This clonotype was seen only a few times. The CDR3 region has the DNA TGTGCCAGCAGTTTCTGGGATTCGGGCCGGACTGAAGCTTTCTTT. Translating it yields CASSFWDSGRTEAFF. The chain recombines TRBV12-3 or TRBV12-4 with TRBJ1-1, with D unclear. The CDR3 has 15 residues. V was pared by 3 bases and J by 5 bases, with 16 bases between.

At least ten counts were recorded for this clonotype. This chain joins TRBV24-1 and TRBJ1-2; D is undetermined. With 0 bases removed from V and 8 bases from J, the gap between germline ends came to 15 bases. The CDR3 totals 15 residues. Looked up from germline, CDR1 is KGHDR and CDR2 is SFDVKD. The CDR3 is CATSDLQGGVGGYTF. CDR3 nucleotide sequence: TGTGCCACCAGTGATTTGCAAGGCGGGGTCGGCGGCTACACCTTC.

This clonotype was counted ten times or more. J is TRBJ2-1 and V is TRBV20-1, with D possibly matching TRBD1 (5 bases). CDR1 is DFQATT and CDR2 is SNEGSKA in the germline V gene (reference sequence). The CDR3 is 12 residues long. Trimming took 5 bases from V and 8 from J, leaving 13 bases between them. CDR3 sequence reads: CSAPGWRDEQFF. The CDR3 DNA reads TGCAGTGCTCCAGGGTGGCGAGATGAGCAGTTCTTC.

This clonotype was counted between two and nine times. The rearrangement uses TRBV7-3 and TRBJ2-2, with TRBD2 matching 7 bases. V gave up 8 bases and J gave up 3 bases; unmatched junction bases: 15. This CDR3 is built from 17 residues. Germline V gives CDR1 SGHTA, CDR2 FQGTGA. CDR3 bases: TGTGCCAGCGGTCCTTACGGGGGGAGTATCCACACCGGGGAGCTGTTTTTT. Translation: CASGPYGGSIHTGELFF.